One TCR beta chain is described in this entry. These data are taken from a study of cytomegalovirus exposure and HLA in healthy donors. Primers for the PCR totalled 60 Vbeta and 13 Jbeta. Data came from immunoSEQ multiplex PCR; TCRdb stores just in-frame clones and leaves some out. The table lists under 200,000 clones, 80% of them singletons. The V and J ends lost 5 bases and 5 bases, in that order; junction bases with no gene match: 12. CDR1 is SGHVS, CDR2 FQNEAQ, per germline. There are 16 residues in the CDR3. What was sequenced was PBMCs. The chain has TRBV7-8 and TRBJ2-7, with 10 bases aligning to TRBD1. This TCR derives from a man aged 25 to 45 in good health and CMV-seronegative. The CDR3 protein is CASSPFTGTGDHEQYF. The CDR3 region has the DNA TGTGCCAGCAGCCCTTTTACCGGGACAGGGGACCACGAGCAGTACTTC. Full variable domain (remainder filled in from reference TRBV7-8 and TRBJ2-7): GAGVSQSPRYKVAKRGQDVALRCDPISGHVSLFWYQQALGQGPEFLTYFQNEAQLDKSGLPSDRFFAERPEGSVSTLKIQRTQQEDSAVYLCASSPFTGTGDHEQYFGPGTRLTVT.